The clone carrying this T cell receptor (beta chain) was seen many times. Its antigen is still unknown. The record originates from a study of identical twins. Study observations and caveats: In cord blood, abundant beta clonotypes had fewer insertions; memory showed no trend. The degree of excess twin sharing was weaker in beta out-of-frame sequences.

CDR1 and CDR2 from the germline V gene are SQVTM and ANQGSEA. V lost 7 bases and J lost 1; bases outside the gene matches: 5. The CDR3 totals 14 residues. Unique molecular identifiers were in the cDNA, with template-switch universal primer binding. One entry per CDR3 protein results from TCRdb running MiXCR on the 5' RACE reads. The table records approximately 700,000 distinct CDR3 sequences, roughly 6.2% of them present only once. Healthy Caucasians, and only they, were the donors. The clonotype was recovered from a man younger than 35 in good health. This chain joins TRBV29-1 and TRBJ2-3, with 10 bases aligning to TRBD2. Sequences were obtained from naive T cells sorted from blood. DNA of the CDR3: TGCAGCGGAATAGCGGGAGGTGGCACAGATACGCAGTATTTT. This translates into CSGIAGGGTDTQYF.